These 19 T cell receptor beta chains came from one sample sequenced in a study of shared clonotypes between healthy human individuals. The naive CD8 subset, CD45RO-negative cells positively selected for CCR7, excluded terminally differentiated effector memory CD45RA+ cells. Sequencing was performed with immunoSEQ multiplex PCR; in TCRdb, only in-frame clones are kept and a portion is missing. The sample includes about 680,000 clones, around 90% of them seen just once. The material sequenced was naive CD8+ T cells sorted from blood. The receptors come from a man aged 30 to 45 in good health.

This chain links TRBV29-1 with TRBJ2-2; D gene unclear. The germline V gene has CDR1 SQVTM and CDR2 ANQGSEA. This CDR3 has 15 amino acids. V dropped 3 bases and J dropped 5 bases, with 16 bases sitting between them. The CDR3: CSVDSNKDGTGELFF. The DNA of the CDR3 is TGCAGCGTTGATAGTAACAAGGACGGGACCGGGGAGCTGTTTTTT.

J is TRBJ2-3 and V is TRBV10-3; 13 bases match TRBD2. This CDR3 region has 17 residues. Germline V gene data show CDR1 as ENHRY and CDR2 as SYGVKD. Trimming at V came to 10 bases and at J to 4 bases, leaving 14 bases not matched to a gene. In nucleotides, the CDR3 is TGTGCCACCTTCGGGGGGACTAGCGGGATTAATCCAGATACGCAGTATTTT. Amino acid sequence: CATFGGTSGINPDTQYF.

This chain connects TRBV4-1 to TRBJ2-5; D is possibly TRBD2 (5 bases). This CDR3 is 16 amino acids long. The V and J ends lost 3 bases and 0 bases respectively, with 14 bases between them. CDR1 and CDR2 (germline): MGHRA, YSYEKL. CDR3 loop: CASSHLKAGNQETQYF. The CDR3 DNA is TGCGCCAGCAGCCACCTCAAGGCGGGCAACCAAGAGACCCAGTACTTC.

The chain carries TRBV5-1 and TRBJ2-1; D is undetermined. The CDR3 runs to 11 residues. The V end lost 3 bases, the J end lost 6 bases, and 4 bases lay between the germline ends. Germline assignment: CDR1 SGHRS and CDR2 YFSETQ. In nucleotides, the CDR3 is TGCGCCAGCAGCTCGTTCAATGAGCAGTTCTTC. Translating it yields CASSSFNEQFF.

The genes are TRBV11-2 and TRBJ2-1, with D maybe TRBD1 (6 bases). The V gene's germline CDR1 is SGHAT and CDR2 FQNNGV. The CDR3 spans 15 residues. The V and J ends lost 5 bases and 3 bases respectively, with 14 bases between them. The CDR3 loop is CASSAERTDYNEQFF. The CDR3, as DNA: TGTGCCAGCAGCGCGGAAAGGACAGACTACAATGAGCAGTTCTTC.

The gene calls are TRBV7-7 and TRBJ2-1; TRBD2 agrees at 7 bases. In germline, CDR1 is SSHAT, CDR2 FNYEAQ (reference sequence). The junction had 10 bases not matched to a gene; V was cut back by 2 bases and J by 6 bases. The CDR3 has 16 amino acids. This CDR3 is CASSLTLAREGNEQFF. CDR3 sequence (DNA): TGTGCCAGCAGCTTAACACTAGCCAGGGAGGGCAATGAGCAGTTCTTC.

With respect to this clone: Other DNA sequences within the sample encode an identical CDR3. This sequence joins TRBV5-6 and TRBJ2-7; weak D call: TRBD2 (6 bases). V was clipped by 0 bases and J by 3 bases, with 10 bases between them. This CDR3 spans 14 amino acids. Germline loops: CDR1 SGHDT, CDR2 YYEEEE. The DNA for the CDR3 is TGTGCCAGCAGCTTGGTTGGGGGGAGCTACGAGCAGTACTTC. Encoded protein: CASSLVGGSYEQYF.

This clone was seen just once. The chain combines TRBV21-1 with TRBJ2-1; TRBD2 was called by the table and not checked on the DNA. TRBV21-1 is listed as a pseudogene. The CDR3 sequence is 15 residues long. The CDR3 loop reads CASSTSSGAYNEQFF. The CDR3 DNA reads TGTGCCAGCAGCACATCTAGCGGGGCCTACAATGAGCAGTTCTTC.

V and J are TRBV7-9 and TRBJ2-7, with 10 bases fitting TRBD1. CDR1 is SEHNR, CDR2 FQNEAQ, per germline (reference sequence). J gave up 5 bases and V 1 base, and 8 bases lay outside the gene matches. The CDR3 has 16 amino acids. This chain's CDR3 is CASSLEGTGTGDEQYF. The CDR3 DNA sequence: TGTGCCAGCAGCTTAGAGGGGACCGGGACAGGGGACGAGCAGTACTTC.

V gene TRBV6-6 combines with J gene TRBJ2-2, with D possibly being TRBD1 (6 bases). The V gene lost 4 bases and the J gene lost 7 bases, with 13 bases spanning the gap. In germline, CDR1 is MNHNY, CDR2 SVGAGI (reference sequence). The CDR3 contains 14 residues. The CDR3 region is CASSLSGGDGELFF. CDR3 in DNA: TGTGCCAGCAGTTTAAGTGGGGGCGACGGGGAGCTGTTTTTT.

In DNA form, the CDR3 reads TGTGCCAGCAGTTTGTATAGCGCGGAGAATGAGCAGTTCTTC. Its translation: CASSLYSAENEQFF. The chain uses TRBV27 and TRBJ2-1; D perhaps matches TRBD2 (5 bases). Germline V gene sequence: CDR1 MNHEY, CDR2 SMNVEV (reference sequence). The CDR3 is 14 residues long. V was pared by 3 bases and J by 7 bases, with 13 bases between.

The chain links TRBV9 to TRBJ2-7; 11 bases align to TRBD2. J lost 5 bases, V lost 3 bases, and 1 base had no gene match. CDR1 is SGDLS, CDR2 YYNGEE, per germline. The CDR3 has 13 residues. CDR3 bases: TGTGCCAGCAGCGCTAGCGGGAGGCACGAGCAGTACTTC. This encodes CASSASGRHEQYF.

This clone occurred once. The CDR3 DNA reads as TGTGCCAGCAGCTTAGAACGTCTTGCCTGGGGCGAGCAGTACTTC. It yields the protein CASSLERLAWGEQYF. This chain joins TRBV7-8 and TRBJ2-7; D not resolved. The CDR3 loop spans 15 amino acids. Per germline, CDR1 SGHVS and CDR2 FQNEAQ. Trimming stripped 1 base from V and 6 bases from J, with 16 bases between.

DNA for the CDR3: TGCAGCGTTGTGCCAGCTAACAATGAGCAGTTCTTC. This gives the protein CSVVPANNEQFF. The rearrangement joins TRBV29-1 to TRBJ2-1; D ambiguous. Trimming cost V 4 bases and J 5 bases, with 9 bases left between them. Germline V lookup: CDR1 SQVTM, CDR2 ANQGSEA. The CDR3 extends over 12 amino acids.

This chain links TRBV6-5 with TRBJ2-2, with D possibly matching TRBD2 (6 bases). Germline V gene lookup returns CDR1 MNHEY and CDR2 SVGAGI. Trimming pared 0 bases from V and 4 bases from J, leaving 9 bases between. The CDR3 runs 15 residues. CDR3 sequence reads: CASSYSGGTTGELFF. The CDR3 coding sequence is TGTGCCAGCAGTTACTCGGGGGGAACCACCGGGGAGCTGTTTTTT.

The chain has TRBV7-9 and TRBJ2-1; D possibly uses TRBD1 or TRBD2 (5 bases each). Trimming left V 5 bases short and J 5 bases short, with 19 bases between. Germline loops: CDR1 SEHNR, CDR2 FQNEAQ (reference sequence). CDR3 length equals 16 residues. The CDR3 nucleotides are TGTGCCAGCAGCCCCGCCGACGGGACGCATAACAATGAGCAGTTCTTC. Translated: CASSPADGTHNNEQFF.

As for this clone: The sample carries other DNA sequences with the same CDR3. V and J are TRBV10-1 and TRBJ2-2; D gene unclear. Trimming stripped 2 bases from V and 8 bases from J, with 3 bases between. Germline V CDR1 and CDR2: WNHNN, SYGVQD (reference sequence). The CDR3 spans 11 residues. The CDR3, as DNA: TGCGCCAGCAGTGAGGGGGGGGAGCTGTTTTTT. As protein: CASSEGGELFF.

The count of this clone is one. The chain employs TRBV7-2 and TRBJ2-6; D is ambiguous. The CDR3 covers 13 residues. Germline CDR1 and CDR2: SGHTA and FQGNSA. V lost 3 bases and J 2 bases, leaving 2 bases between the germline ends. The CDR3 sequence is CASSLAGANVLTF. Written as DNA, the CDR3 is TGTGCCAGCAGCTTGGCTGGGGCCAACGTCCTGACTTTC.

The CDR3 DNA reads as TGTGCCAGCAGTTACAAGGGGGCCTTTGGAAACACCATATATTTT. Protein sequence: CASSYKGAFGNTIYF. This chain links TRBV27 with TRBJ1-3; 7 bases align to TRBD1. The CDR3 totals 15 residues. V shed 4 bases, J shed 3 bases, and the junction held 6 bases outside the gene matches. Germline values: CDR1 MNHEY, CDR2 SMNVEV (reference sequence).